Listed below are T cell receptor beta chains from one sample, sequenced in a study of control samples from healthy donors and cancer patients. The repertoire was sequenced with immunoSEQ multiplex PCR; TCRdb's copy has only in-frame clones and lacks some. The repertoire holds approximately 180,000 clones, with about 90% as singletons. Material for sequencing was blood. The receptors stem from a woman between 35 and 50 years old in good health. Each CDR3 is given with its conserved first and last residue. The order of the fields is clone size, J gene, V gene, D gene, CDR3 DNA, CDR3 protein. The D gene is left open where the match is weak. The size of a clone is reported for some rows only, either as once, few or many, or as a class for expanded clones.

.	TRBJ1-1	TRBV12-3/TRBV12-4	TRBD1	TGTGCCAGCCGGACGGGACAGTTAGATGAAGCTTTCTTT	CASRTGQLDEAFF
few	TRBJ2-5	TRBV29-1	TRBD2	TGCAGCGTGACTAGCGGGGGGGCAGTAGAGACCCAGTACTTC	CSVTSGGAVETQYF
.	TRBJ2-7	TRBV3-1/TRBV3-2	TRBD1	TGTGCCAGCAGCCCGACAGGGCACGAGCAGTACTTC	CASSPTGHEQYF
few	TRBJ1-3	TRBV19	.	TGTGCCAGTAGTGCCGGGGCCGAGACTGGAAACACCATATATTTT	CASSAGAETGNTIYF
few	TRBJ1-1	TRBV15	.	TGTGCCACAACCCCGGGACTCCAGAACACTGAAGCTTTCTTT	CATTPGLQNTEAFF
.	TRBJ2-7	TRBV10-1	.	TGCGCCAGCAGTGATGCGGGGAACTCCTACGAGCAGTACTTC	CASSDAGNSYEQYF
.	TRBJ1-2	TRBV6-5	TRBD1	TGTGCCAGCAGCACCGACAGGGGAGATAGTGGCTACACCTTC	CASSTDRGDSGYTF
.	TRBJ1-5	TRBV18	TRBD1	TGTGCCAGCTCACCAAAAGGGACAGTTAGCAATCAGCCCCAGCATTTT	CASSPKGTVSNQPQHF
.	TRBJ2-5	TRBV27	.	TGTGCCAGCAGTTTGGACAGCGAAGAGACCCAGTACTTC	CASSLDSEETQYF
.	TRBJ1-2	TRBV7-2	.	TGTGCCAGCAGCTTAATGGGAGCTTCACATGGCTACACCTTC	CASSLMGASHGYTF
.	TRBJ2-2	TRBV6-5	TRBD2	TGTGCCAGCAGAATACTAGCGGGGGCCGGGGAGCTGTTTTTT	CASRILAGAGELFF
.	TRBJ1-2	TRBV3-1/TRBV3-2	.	TGTGCCAGCAGCCAGGGCGGGTCCCTTTCCTATGGCTACACCTTC	CASSQGGSLSYGYTF
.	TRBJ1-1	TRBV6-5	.	TGTGCCAGCACCGGAGGCTTGGGCACTGAAGCTTTCTTT	CASTGGLGTEAFF
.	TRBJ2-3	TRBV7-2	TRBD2	TGTGCCAGCAGCCCGCAAGGGACTAGCCGATCCTATACGCAGTATTTT	CASSPQGTSRSYTQYF
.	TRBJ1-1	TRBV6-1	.	TGTGCCAGCAGTGAACTTGTCGGAATCGGACTATATGAAGCTTTCTTT	CASSELVGIGLYEAFF
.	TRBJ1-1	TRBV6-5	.	TGTGCCAGCAGTTTGTCCCGGGGGGCCACTGAAGCTTTCTTT	CASSLSRGATEAFF
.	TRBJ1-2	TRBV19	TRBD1	TGTGCCAGTAGTCCCCGGGACAGGGCCTTAGATGGCTACACCTTC	CASSPRDRALDGYTF
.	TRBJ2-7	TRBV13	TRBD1	TGTGCCAGCAGCCTGAGCTTAGGACAGGCCCTATTCTACGAGCAGTACTTC	CASSLSLGQALFYEQYF
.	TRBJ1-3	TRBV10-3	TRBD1	TGTGCCATCACTAGCAGGGGGCTCGCTGGAAACACCATATATTTT	CAITSRGLAGNTIYF
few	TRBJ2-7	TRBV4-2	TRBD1	TGTGCCAGCAGCCGTCTCTTGGGACAGGATGCCTACGAGCAGTACTTC	CASSRLLGQDAYEQYF
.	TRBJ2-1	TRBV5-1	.	TGCGCCAGCAGCTTAGTTCCGGAGTACAATGAGCAGTTCTTC	CASSLVPEYNEQFF
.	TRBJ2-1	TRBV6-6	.	TGTGCCAGCAAAGAGGTGTCCTCCTACAATGAGCAGTTCTTC	CASKEVSSYNEQFF
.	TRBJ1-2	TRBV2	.	TGTGCCAGCAGTGGCAACTATGGCTACACCTTC	CASSGNYGYTF
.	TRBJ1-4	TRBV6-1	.	TGTGCCAGCAGTGAAAGTAGGCGCGAAAAACTGTTTTTT	CASSESRREKLFF
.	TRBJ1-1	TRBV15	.	TGTGCCACCAGCAGAGATTTGAACACTGAAGCTTTCTTT	CATSRDLNTEAFF
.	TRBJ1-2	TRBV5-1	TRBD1	TGCGCCAGCAGCCCGACAGGGGGCGGAGGCTATGGCTACACCTTC	CASSPTGGGGYGYTF
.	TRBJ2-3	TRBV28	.	TGTGCCAGCACCGAAGCCAGGGATACGCAGTATTTT	CASTEARDTQYF
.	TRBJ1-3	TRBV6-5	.	TGTGCCAGCAGTTACTCGTCGGGAATATCTGGAAACACCATATATTTT	CASSYSSGISGNTIYF
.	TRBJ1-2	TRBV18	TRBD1	TGTGCCAGCTCATCAGGACAGGAAGCTAACTATGGCTACACCTTC	CASSSGQEANYGYTF
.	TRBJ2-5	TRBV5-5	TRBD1	TGTGCCAGCAGCTTGTATAGGACAGGGGGAGAGACCCAGTACTTC	CASSLYRTGGETQYF
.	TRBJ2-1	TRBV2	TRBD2	TGTGCCAGTACAACGGGTAGCGGGGGGCCGAATGAGCAGTTCTTC	CASTTGSGGPNEQFF
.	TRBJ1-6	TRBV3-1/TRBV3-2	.	TGTGCCAGCAGCCAACAAACAGGGATACGACCCCTCCACTTT	CASSQQTGIRPLHF
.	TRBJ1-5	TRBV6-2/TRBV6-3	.	TGTGCCAGCAGTTACTCTCAGAGCATCGAGCCCCAGCATTTT	CASSYSQSIEPQHF
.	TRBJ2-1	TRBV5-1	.	TGCGCCAGCAGCTTAGCGGACAGCTCCTACAATGAGCAGTTCTTC	CASSLADSSYNEQFF
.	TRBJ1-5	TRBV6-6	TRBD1	TGTGCCAGCGGTGGGGGACAGGGTCGACAGCCCCAGCATTTT	CASGGGQGRQPQHF
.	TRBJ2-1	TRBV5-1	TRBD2	TGCGCCAGCCGCCCCTACGGGACTAGCGGTCCTAGCTCCTACAATGAGCAGTTCTTC	CASRPYGTSGPSSYNEQFF
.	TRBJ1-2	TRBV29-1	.	TGCAGCGTTGACTTGGGGGACGGCTACACCTTC	CSVDLGDGYTF
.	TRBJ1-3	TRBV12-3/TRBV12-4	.	TGTGCCAGCAGTTTAGGGGGAAACACCATATATTTT	CASSLGGNTIYF
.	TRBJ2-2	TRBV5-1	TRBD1	TGCGCCAGCAGCTCCGGACAGGGGAGCACCGGGGAGCTGTTTTTT	CASSSGQGSTGELFF
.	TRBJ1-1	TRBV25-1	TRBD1	TGTGCCAGCAGAGGGGAGGGGGCTGGGAGGGCCACTGAAGCTTTCTTT	CASRGEGAGRATEAFF
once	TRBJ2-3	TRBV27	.	TGTGCCAGCAGTTCCACTCTAAATACGCAGTATTTT	CASSSTLNTQYF
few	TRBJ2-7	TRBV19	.	TGTGCCAGTAGTACGACAGTCTCCTACGAGCAGTACTTC	CASSTTVSYEQYF
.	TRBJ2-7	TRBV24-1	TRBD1	TGTGCCACCAGTGCCGGCGCCCAGGGGGCTTACGAGCAGTACTTC	CATSAGAQGAYEQYF
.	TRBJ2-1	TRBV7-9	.	TGTGCCAGCAGCGGCGCAGCGAAGGGAGATGAGCAGTTCTTC	CASSGAAKGDEQFF
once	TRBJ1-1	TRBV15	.	TGTGCCACCAGCAGACGGAACACTGAAGCTTTCTTT	CATSRRNTEAFF
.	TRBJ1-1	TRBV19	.	TGTGCCAGTAGTTACCTGGGAGACACTGAAGCTTTCTTT	CASSYLGDTEAFF
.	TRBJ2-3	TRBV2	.	TGTGCCAGCGTAGGGACTGCGGCGCAGTATTTT	CASVGTAAQYF
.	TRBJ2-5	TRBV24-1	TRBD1	TGTGCCACCAGTGATTTGTGGCGACAGGGTGTATTGGAAGAGACCCAGTACTTC	CATSDLWRQGVLEETQYF
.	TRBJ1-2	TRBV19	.	TGTGCCAGTAGTCAGGGCCCTTATGGCTACACCTTC	CASSQGPYGYTF
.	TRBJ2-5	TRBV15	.	TGTGCCACCAGCGACCTCGGGGAGGCAGAGGAGGAGACCCAGTACTTC	CATSDLGEAEEETQYF